This is a list of T cell receptor beta chains from one sample in a study of T cells expressing NK-cell markers. TCRdb re-called the 5' RACE reads and catalogs CDR3 proteins one per entry, DNA excluded. Recorded for this sample: about 460,000 distinct CDR3 sequences. The sample comprised blood T cells: a sorted CD56 or NKG2C T cell subset, CD4+ or CD8+ T cells, or bulk PBMC T cells (not recorded which). Every receptor here comes from a woman between 50 and 59 years old in good health. Both conserved end residues are part of each CDR3.

J gene | V gene | CDR3 protein
TRBJ1-4 | TRBV5-1 | CASSLGGSLNEKLFF
TRBJ1-1 | TRBV12-3/TRBV12-4 | CASSLVGTPSGEAFF
TRBJ1-2 | TRBV9 | CASRSQGKDGYTF
TRBJ2-3 | TRBV7-6 | CASSLARPTTDTQYF
TRBJ2-2 | TRBV24-1 | CATSDRRLTGELFF
TRBJ1-2 | TRBV5-1 | CASSRVEGAYGYTF
TRBJ2-5 | TRBV3-1 | CASSQGEGAGEETQYF
TRBJ2-1 | TRBV7-3 | CASSFRTSGRGKDEQFF
TRBJ2-1 | TRBV5-1 | CASSPGLAGRNEQFF
TRBJ1-1 | TRBV28 | CASSPPTGTGEAFF
TRBJ1-6 | TRBV9 | CASSVSTDGNSPLHF
TRBJ1-4 | TRBV12-3/TRBV12-4 | CASSLSKFKELFF
TRBJ2-4 | TRBV30 | CAWSEGGNNAIQYF
TRBJ1-5 | TRBV12-3/TRBV12-4 | CASSSDTRQPQHF
TRBJ2-1 | TRBV2 | CARTSSDEQFF
TRBJ2-2 | TRBV6-5 | CASSQGLAGYIGELFF
TRBJ2-1 | TRBV10-3 | CAIRGTGNNEQFF
TRBJ2-3 | TRBV10-3 | CAITLGTGITDTQYF
TRBJ1-6 | TRBV5-6 | CASSLGTGDSPLHF
TRBJ2-3 | TRBV20-1 | CSAEWVDRATDTQYF
TRBJ1-6 | TRBV27 | CASSLTGSNNSPLHF
TRBJ2-1 | TRBV20-1 | CSARRANEQFF
TRBJ2-1 | TRBV24-1 | CATSKSGTGGLNEQFF
TRBJ2-2 | TRBV11-2 | CASSPGQRQTGELFF
TRBJ2-5 | TRBV11-3 | CASSSPYRGTETQYF
TRBJ2-1 | TRBV20-1 | CSAREGVNGKMFF
TRBJ2-1 | TRBV30 | CAWSASGRQFF
TRBJ2-1 | TRBV20-1 | CSARATIAGRNEQFF
TRBJ2-3 | TRBV18 | CASSAGITPTDTQYF
TRBJ2-1 | TRBV7-8 | CASSFNRPGLRLYNEQFF
TRBJ2-2 | TRBV6-1 | CASQPGRIFTGELFF
TRBJ2-5 | TRBV6-2/TRBV6-3 | CASRSVGTQYF
TRBJ1-3 | TRBV19 | CASTYSSGNTIYF
TRBJ1-6 | TRBV20-1 | CSARRDRDSPLHF
TRBJ1-2 | TRBV7-2 | CARSTEGSNYGYTF
TRBJ1-1 | TRBV29-1 | CSVARDFTGTEAFF
TRBJ1-1 | TRBV10-3 | CAISDVLEAFF
TRBJ2-1 | TRBV5-1 | CASSMTSRAFYNEQFF
TRBJ2-7 | TRBV6-6 | CASSSLTSGKQSYEQYF
TRBJ2-1 | TRBV7-9 | CASSLRPGLAGAGEQFF
TRBJ2-3 | TRBV20-1 | CSASGLRGDTQYF
TRBJ2-7 | TRBV12-3/TRBV12-4 | CASSISGLAETYEQYF
TRBJ2-1 | TRBV19 | CASTTGPLPSYNEQFF
TRBJ1-5 | TRBV28 | CASSPPTGYQPQHF
TRBJ2-4 | TRBV15 | CATSRDRVEDIQYF
TRBJ1-2 | TRBV7-9 | CASSSHLYGYTF
TRBJ1-2 | TRBV20-1 | CSNIIRGKTSNYGYTF
TRBJ2-7 | TRBV12-3/TRBV12-4 | CASRQTGDTYEQYF
TRBJ2-2 | TRBV4-1 | CASSQGGLAAAGELFF
TRBJ2-7 | TRBV30 | CAWSPVLQLTTYEQYF
TRBJ2-5 | TRBV7-2 | CASSLVVNQETQYF
TRBJ2-2 | TRBV3-1 | CASSPWREGAGELFF
TRBJ1-5 | TRBV7-8 | CASSLGAGGNQPQHF
TRBJ1-5 | TRBV29-1 | CSVETIGPGQPQHF
TRBJ2-2 | TRBV6-9 | CASSPAPPLARENTGELFF
TRBJ1-4 | TRBV30 | CAWSGGGQGEKLFF
TRBJ2-3 | TRBV5-1 | CASSLGSRTGTDTQYF
TRBJ2-1 | TRBV3-1 | CASSRAGTTYNEQFF
TRBJ2-1 | TRBV20-1 | CSAGRQEHLEQFF
TRBJ1-1 | TRBV7-9 | CASSLVVRNPEAFF